This T cell receptor beta chain stems from a study of T cell changes during pregnancy in multiple sclerosis. This CDR3 spans 17 amino acids. CDR1 MNHEY and CDR2 SMNVEV come from the germline V gene (reference sequence). Trimming removed 5 bases from V and 2 bases from J; junction bases left unmatched: 8. Profiled with immunoSEQ multiplex PCR; TCRdb holds only in-frame clones, not every one. The data hold about 40,000 clones, with more than 85% observed a single time. Sample: CD8+ T cells from peripheral blood mononuclear cells, taken in the first trimester of pregnancy. The chain employs TRBV27 and TRBJ2-4, with 11 bases fitting TRBD2. The receptor comes from a female donor with multiple sclerosis, enrolled in a pregnancy study. The CDR3 sequence is CASSEITSGGSKNIQYF. CDR3 nucleotides: TGTGCCAGCAGTGAGATCACTAGCGGGGGATCCAAAAACATTCAGTACTTC.